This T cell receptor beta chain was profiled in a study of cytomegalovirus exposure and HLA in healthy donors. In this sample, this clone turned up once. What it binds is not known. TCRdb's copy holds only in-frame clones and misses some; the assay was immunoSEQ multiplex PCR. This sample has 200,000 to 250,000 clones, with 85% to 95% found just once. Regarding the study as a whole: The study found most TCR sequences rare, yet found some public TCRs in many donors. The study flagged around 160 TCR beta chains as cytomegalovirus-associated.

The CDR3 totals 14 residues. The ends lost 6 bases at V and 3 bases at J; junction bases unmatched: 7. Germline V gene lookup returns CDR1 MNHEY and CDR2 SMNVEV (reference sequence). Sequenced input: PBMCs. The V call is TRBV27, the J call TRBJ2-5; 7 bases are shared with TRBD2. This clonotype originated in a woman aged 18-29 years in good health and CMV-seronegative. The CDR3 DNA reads TGTGCCAGCAGCGTAACTAGCGACGAAGAGACCCAGTACTTC. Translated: CASSVTSDEETQYF.